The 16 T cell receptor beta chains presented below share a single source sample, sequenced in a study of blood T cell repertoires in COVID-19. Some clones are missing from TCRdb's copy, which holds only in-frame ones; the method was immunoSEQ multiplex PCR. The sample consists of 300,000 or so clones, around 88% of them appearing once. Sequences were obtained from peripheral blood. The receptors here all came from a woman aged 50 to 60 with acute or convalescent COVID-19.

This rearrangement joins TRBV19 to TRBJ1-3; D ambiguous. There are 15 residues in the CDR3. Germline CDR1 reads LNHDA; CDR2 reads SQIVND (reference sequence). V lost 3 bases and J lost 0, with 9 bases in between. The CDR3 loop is CASSITGSSGNTIYF. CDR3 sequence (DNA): TGTGCCAGTAGTATCACTGGGAGCTCTGGAAACACCATATATTTT.

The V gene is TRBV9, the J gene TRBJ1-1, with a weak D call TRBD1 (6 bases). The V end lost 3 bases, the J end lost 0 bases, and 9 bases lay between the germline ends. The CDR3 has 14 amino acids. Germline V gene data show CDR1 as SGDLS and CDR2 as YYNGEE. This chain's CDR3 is CASSGGQMNTEAFF. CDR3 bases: TGTGCCAGCAGCGGAGGACAGATGAACACTGAAGCTTTCTTT.

The CDR3 region has the DNA TGTGCCAGCGCCGGGACTAGCGGGGCCACCTACGAGCAGTACGTC. Residues: CASAGTSGATYEQYV. The V gene is TRBV14, the J gene TRBJ2-7; 13 nucleotides match TRBD2. The germline V gene has CDR1 SGHDN and CDR2 FVKESK. This CDR3 has 15 residues. V dropped 8 bases and J dropped 2; count of bases not matched to a gene: 6.

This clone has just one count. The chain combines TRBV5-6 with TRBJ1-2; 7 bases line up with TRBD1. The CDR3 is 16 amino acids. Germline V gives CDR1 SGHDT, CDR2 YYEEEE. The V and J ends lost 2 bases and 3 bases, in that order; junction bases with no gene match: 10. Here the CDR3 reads CASSFTGDRNDYGYTF. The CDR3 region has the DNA TGTGCCAGCAGCTTTACAGGGGACAGAAACGACTATGGCTACACCTTC.

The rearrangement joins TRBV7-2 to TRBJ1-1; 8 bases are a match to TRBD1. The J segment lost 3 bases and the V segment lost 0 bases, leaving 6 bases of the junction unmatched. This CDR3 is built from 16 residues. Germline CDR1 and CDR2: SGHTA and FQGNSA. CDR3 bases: TGTGCCAGCAGCTTAGCGCTCCCAGGGGGCTACACTGAAGCTTTCTTT. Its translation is CASSLALPGGYTEAFF.

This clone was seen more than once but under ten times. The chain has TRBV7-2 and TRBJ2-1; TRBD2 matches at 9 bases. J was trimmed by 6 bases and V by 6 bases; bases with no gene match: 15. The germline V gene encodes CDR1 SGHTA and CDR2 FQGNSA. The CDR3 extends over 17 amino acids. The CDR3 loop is CASSFSAGSGGSNEQFF. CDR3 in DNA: TGTGCCAGCAGTTTCAGCGCGGGTAGCGGGGGTTCCAATGAGCAGTTCTTC.

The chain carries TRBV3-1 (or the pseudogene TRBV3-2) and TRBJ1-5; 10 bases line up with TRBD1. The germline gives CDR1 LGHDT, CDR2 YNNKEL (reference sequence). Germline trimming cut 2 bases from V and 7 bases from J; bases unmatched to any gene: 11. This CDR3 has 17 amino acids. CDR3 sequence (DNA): TGTGCCAGCAGCCAAACGATAGGGACAGGGGCCAACCAGCCCCAGCATTTT. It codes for CASSQTIGTGANQPQHF.

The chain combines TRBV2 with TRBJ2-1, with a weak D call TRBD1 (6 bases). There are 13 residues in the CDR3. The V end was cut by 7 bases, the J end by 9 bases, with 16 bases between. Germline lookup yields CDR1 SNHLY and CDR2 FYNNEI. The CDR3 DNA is TGTGCCAGCACCTCTTACCAGGGGTCTGAGCAGTTCTTC. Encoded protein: CASTSYQGSEQFF.

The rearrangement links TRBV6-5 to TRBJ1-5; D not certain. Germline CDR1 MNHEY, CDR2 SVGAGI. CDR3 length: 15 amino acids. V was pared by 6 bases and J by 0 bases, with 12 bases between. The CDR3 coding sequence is TGTGCCAGCAGCGCCGACGGGAATAGCAATCAGCCCCAGCATTTT. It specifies CASSADGNSNQPQHF.

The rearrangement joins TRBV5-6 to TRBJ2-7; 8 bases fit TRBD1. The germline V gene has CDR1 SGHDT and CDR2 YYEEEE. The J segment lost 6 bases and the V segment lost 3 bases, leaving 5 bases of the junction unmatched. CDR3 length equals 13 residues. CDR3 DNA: TGTGCCAGCAGCTGGACAGGGCCAAGCGAGCAGTACTTC. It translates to CASSWTGPSEQYF.

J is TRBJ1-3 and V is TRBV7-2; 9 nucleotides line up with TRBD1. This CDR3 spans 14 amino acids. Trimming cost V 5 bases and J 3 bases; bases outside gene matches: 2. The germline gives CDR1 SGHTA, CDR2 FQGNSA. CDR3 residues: CASSQDRGGNTIYF. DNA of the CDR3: TGTGCCAGCAGCCAGGACAGGGGTGGAAACACCATATATTTT.

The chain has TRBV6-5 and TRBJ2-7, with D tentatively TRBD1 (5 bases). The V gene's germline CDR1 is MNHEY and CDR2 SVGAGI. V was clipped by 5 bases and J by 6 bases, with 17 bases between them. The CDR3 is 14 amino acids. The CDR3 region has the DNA TGTGCCAGCAGTCCGAGAGACGGCAGGGTCGAGCAGTACGTC. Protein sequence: CASSPRDGRVEQYV.

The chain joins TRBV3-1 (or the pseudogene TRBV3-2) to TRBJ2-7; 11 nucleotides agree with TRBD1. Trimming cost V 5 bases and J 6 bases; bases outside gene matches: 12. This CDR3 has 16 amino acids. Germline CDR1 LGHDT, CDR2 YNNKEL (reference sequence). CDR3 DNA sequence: TGTGCCAGCAGCAACCTTGGACAGGGGGCGCAAGGCGAGCAGTACTTC. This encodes CASSNLGQGAQGEQYF.

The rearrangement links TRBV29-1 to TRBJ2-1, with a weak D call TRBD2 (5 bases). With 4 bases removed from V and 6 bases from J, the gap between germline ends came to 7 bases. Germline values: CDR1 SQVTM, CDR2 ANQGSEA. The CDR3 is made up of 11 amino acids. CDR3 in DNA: TGCAGCGTTGGGGAGTCCAATGAGCAGTTCTTC. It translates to CSVGESNEQFF.

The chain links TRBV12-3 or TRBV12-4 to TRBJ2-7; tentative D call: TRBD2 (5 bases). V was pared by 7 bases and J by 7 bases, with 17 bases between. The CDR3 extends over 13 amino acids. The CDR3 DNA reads TGTGCCAGCATCACAAGAGGGTACGGGGAGCAGTACTTC. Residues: CASITRGYGEQYF.

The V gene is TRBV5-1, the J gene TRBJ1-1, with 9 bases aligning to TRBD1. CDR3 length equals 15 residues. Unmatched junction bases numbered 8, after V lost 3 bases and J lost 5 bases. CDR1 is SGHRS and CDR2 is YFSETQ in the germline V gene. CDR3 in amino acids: CASSSNTDRGTEAFF. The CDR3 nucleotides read TGCGCCAGCAGCTCGAACACCGACAGGGGGACTGAAGCTTTCTTT.